This T cell receptor beta chain was captured in a study of T cell responses to AZD1222 COVID-19 vaccine. The CDR3 covers 14 residues. Germline assignment: CDR1 SGDLS and CDR2 YYNGEE. Trimming at V came to 4 bases and at J to 8 bases, leaving 5 bases not matched to a gene. The assay was immunoSEQ multiplex PCR, and TCRdb's table has in-frame clones only and misses some. The sample has about 120,000 clones, roughly nine tenths seen once. The genes are TRBV9 and TRBJ1-6, with 8 bases aligning to TRBD1. The TCR was taken from an adult who received the AZD1222 COVID-19 vaccine. The material was peripheral blood, obtained 28 days after the second AZD1222 dose. The CDR3 spells CASSPATGDSPLHF. In DNA, the CDR3 is TGTGCCAGCAGCCCCGCGACAGGGGATTCACCCCTCCACTTT.